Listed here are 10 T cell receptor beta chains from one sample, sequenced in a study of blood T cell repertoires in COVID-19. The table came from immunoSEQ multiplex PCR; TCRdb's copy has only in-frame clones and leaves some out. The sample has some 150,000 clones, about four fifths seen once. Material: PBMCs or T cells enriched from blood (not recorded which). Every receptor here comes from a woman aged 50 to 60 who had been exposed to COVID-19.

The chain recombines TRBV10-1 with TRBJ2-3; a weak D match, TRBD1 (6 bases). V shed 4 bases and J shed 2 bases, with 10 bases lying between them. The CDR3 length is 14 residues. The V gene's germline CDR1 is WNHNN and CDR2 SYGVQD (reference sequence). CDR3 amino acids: CASSVRGHTDTQYF. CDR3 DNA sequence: TGCGCCAGCAGTGTCAGGGGACACACAGATACGCAGTATTTT.

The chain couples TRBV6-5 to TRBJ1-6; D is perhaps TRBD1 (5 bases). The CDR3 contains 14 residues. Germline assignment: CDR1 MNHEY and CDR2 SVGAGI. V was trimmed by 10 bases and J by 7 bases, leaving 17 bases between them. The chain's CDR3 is CAIKNRQNNSPLHF. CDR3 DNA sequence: TGTGCCATCAAAAACAGACAGAACAATTCACCCCTCCACTTT.

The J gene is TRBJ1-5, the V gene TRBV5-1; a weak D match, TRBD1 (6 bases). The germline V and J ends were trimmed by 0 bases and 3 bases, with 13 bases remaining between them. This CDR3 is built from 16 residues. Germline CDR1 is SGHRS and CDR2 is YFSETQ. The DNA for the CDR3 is TGCGCCAGCAGCTTGGCTGGGGGCGCAGACAATCAGCCCCAGCATTTT. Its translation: CASSLAGGADNQPQHF. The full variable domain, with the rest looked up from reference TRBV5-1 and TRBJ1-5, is KAGVTQTPRYLIKTRGQQVTLSCSPISGHRSVSWYQQTPGQGLQFLFEYFSETQRNKGNFPGRFSGRQFSNSRSEMNVSTLELGDSALYLCASSLAGGADNQPQHFGDGTRLSIL.

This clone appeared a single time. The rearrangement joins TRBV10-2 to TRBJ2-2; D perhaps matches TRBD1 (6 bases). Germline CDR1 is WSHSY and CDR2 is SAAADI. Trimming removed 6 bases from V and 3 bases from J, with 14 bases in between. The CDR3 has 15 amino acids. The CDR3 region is CASRRPGVDTGELFF. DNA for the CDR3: TGCGCCAGCAGGAGACCAGGGGTCGACACCGGGGAGCTGTTTTTT.

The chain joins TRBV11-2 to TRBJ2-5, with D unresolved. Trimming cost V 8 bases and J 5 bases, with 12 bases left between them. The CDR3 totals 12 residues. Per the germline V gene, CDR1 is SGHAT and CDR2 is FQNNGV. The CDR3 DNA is TGTGCCAGCCTTTCGGGTCGGGAGACCCAGTACTTC. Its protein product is CASLSGRETQYF.

The CDR3 DNA reads TGTGCCAGCAGCTTAGCATCCTTGGCGGAATGGAACACCATATATTTT. Protein product: CASSLASLAEWNTIYF. The chain carries TRBV11-2 and TRBJ1-3; the D is unclear. The length of the CDR3 is 16 residues. CDR1 and CDR2 from the germline V gene are SGHAT and FQNNGV. V was cut by 1 base and J by 7 bases, with 17 bases left in between.

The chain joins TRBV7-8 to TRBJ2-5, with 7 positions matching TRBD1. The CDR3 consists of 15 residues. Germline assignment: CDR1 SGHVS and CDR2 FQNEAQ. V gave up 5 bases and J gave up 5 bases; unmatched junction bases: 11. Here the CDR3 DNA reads TGTGCCAGCAGCCCACGACAGGGAGTGAGGGAGACCCAGTACTTC. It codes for CASSPRQGVRETQYF.

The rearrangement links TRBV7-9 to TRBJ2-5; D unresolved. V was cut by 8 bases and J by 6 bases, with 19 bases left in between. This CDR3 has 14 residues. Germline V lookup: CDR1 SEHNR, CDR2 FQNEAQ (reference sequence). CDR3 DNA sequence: TGTGCCAGCGGATCTCTAGAGAGAGAACAGACCCAGTACTTC. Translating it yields CASGSLEREQTQYF.

Here the CDR3 DNA reads TGTGCCAGCAGCCTTGGACTAGCGGGAGGGCCGAGGGACAATGAGCAGTTCTTC. Translating gives CASSLGLAGGPRDNEQFF. The V call is TRBV3-1 (or the pseudogene TRBV3-2), the J call TRBJ2-1; 15 bases fit TRBD2. Germline loops: CDR1 LGHDT, CDR2 YNNKEL (reference sequence). The J segment lost 5 bases and the V segment lost 4 bases, leaving 9 bases of the junction unmatched. This CDR3 comprises 18 residues.

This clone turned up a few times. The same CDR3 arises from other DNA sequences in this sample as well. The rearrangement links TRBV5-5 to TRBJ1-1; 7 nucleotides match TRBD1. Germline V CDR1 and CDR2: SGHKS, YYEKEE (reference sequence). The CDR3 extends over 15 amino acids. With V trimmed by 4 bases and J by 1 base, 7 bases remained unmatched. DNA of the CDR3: TGTGCCAGCAGCCCACGGGACAGCCCGAACACTGAAGCTTTCTTT. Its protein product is CASSPRDSPNTEAFF.